The 5 T cell receptor beta chains listed next were all sequenced from one sample in a study of identical twins. TCRdb re-analysed the 5' RACE reads in MiXCR, keeping a single row per CDR3 protein. Of approximately 210,000 distinct CDR3 sequences detected, about a sixth appear once; the ten largest clones hold 35% to 45%. In addition, the sample was reused for a study of T cells expressing NK-cell markers.

Sequencing used CD8+ T cells sorted from blood. The receptors here all came from a woman aged 18-30 years in good health.

The chain couples TRBV12-3 or TRBV12-4 to TRBJ2-7; 9 nucleotides agree with TRBD2. The CDR3 runs 12 residues. V shed 6 bases, J shed 7 bases, and the junction held 4 bases outside the gene matches. CDR3: CASRLAGFEQYF. The CDR3, as DNA: TGTGCCAGCAGACTAGCGGGTTTTGAGCAGTACTTC.

The chain is built from TRBV7-3 and TRBJ2-1, with TRBD2 matching 8 bases. The J segment lost 4 bases and the V segment lost 1 base, leaving 3 bases of the junction unmatched. The CDR3 totals 15 residues. CDR1 SGHTA and CDR2 FQGTGA come from the germline V gene. The CDR3 here is CASSLMAGGYNEQFF. The CDR3 bases are TGTGCCAGCAGCTTAATGGCGGGGGGTTACAATGAGCAGTTCTTC.

This chain connects TRBV6-5 to TRBJ1-2; the D is unclear. CDR1 and CDR2 from the germline V gene are MNHEY and SVGAGI. The CDR3 is made up of 13 amino acids. Trimming cost V 4 bases and J 7 bases, with 13 bases left between them. The DNA for the CDR3 is TGTGCCAGCAGTTTAGCAGATGGTAGTGGCTACACCTTC. Translated: CASSLADGSGYTF.

The chain carries TRBV6-2 or TRBV6-3 and TRBJ2-7, with 15 bases aligning to TRBD2. The J segment lost 7 bases and the V segment lost 4 bases, leaving 2 bases of the junction unmatched. The CDR3 has 14 residues. The germline V gene encodes CDR1 MNHEY and CDR2 SVGEGT. CDR3 protein: CASSSGLAGGEQYF. For the CDR3, the DNA is TGTGCCAGCAGTTCCGGACTAGCGGGAGGGGAGCAGTACTTC.

This clonotype was recorded many times. The CDR3 nucleotides are TGTGCCAGCAGTTTAAGGGACAACTCCTACGAGCAGTACTTC. It codes for CASSLRDNSYEQYF. This rearrangement joins TRBV12-3 or TRBV12-4 to TRBJ2-7; TRBD1 is a possible D gene (6 bases). Trimming stripped 2 bases from V and 0 bases from J, with 8 bases between. This CDR3 contains 14 residues.